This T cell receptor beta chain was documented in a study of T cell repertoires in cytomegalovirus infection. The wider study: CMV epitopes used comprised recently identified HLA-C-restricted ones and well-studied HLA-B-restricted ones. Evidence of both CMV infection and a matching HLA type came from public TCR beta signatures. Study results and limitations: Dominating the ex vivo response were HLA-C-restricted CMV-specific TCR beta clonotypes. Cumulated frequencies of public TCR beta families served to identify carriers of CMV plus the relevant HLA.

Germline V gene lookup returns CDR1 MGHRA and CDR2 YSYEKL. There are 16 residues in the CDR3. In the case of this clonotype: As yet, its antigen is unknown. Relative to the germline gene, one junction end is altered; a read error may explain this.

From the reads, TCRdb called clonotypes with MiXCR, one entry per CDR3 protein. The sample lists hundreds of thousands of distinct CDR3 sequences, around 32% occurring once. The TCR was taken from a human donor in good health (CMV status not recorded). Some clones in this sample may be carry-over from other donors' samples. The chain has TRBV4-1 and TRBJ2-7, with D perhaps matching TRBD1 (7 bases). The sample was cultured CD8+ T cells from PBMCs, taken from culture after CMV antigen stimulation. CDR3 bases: TGCGTCAGCAGCCAAGGGGGGACGGGGACAGTCTACGAGCAGTACTTC. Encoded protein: CVSSQGGTGTVYEQYF.